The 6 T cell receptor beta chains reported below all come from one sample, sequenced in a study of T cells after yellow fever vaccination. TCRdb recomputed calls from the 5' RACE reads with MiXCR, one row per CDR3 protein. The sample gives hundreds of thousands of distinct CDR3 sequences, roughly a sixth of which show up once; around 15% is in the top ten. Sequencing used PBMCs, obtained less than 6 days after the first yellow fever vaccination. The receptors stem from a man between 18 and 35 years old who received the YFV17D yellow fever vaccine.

CDR3: CASSRGLGDEQFF. The DNA of the CDR3 is TGTGCCAGCAGCCGAGGACTAGGGGATGAGCAGTTCTTC. The V call is TRBV14, the J call TRBJ2-1; 7 positions agree with TRBD2. Germline V gene sequence: CDR1 SGHDN, CDR2 FVKESK. This CDR3 contains 13 residues. The trim removed 4 bases at V and 8 bases at J, leaving 5 bases unmatched. Complete variable domain (other parts from reference TRBV14 and TRBJ2-1): EAGVTQFPSHSVIEKGQTVTLRCDPISGHDNLYWYRRVMGKEIKFLLHFVKESKQDESGMPNNRFLAERTGGTYSTLKVQPAELEDSGVYFCASSRGLGDEQFFGPGTRLTVL.

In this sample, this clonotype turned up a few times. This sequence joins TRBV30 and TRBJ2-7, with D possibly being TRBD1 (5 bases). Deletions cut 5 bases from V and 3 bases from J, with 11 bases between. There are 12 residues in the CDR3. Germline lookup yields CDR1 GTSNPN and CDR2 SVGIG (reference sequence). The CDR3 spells CAWAPQGYEQYF. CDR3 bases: TGTGCCTGGGCACCCCAGGGCTACGAGCAGTACTTC. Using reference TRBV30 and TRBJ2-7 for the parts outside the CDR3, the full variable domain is SQTIHQWPATLVQPVGSPLSLECTVEGTSNPNLYWYRQAAGRGLQLLFYSVGIGQISSEVPQNLSASRPQDRQFILSSKKLLLSDSGFYLCAWAPQGYEQYFGPGTRLTVT.

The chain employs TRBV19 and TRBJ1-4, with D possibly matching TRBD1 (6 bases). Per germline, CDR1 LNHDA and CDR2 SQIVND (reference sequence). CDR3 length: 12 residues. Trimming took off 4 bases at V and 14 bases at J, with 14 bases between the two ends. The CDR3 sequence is CASSNLGTYLFF. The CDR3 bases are TGTGCCAGTAGTAACCTGGGGACATACCTGTTTTTT.

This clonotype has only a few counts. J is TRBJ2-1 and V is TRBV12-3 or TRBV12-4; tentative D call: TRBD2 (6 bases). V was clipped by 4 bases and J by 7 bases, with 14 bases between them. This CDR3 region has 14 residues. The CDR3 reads CASSYGLRANEQFF. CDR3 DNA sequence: TGTGCCAGCAGTTACGGACTAAGAGCGAATGAGCAGTTCTTC.

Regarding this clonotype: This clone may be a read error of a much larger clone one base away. CDR3 DNA sequence: TGCAGTGCTAGAGGGCCAACCGGGAGAGCCGTGAGCGGGGAGCTGGTTTTT. Amino acid sequence: CSARGPTGRAVSGELVF. This chain links TRBV20-1 with TRBJ2-2, with TRBD2 identical over 7 bases. Germline V gene lookup returns CDR1 DFQATT and CDR2 SNEGSKA (reference sequence). This CDR3 region has 17 residues.

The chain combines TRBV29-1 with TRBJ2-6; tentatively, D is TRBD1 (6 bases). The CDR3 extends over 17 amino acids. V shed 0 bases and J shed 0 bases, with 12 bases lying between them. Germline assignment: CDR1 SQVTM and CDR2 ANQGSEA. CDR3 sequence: CSVEDWTEISGANVLTF. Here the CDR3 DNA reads TGCAGCGTTGAAGACTGGACAGAGATCTCTGGGGCCAACGTCCTGACTTTC.